Below, one T cell receptor beta chain is given with its context. Which antigen it targets is not known. No clone much larger than this one lies a single base away; base qualities are absent. Taken from cysteine to phenylalanine, the CDR3 has 16 residues. Only the CDR3 region is kept as DNA, spanning 48 bases read in frame from base 1. V loses 4 bases at its end and J loses 1 base; junction bases beyond the gene matches: 8. The germline V gene (reference sequence) specifies LGHDT as CDR1 and YNNKEL as CDR2. These data are taken from a study of T-cell memory formation after mild COVID-19 (dated by TCRdb to about 2021). Background on the whole study: Most TCR sequence clusters were specific to one of the two donors. T-cell clones expanding and contracting after mild COVID-19 in a couple of donors were tracked by longitudinal TCRalpha and TCRbeta repertoire sequencing. The cohort was made up of two young adult volunteers, one female and one male, who were previously healthy.

Ficoll-Paque density gradient centrifugation was used to isolate PBMCs. The data were produced on an Illumina NovaSeq 6000. Using 5'RACE with constant-segment primers, TCRalpha and TCRbeta cDNA libraries were constructed, with sample barcodes and unique molecular identifiers added in the process. Trizol reagent was used to extract RNA from every sample. The libraries were amplified in two PCR steps, and the second step added a second sample barcode and Illumina TruSeq adapters. The libraries were sequenced on an Illumina NovaSeq using 2 x 150 bp paired-end reads. The study's own analysis went as follows. Reads were demultiplexed and collapsed into UMI-guided consensus sequences with migec v1.2.7. Using mixcr v2.1.11, UMI consensuses were aligned to TRA and TRB V and J templates and then assembled into clonotypes. A clonotype was counted as expanded or contracted only if both edgeR and NoisET called the change significant, with noise models trained on biological replicates. For edgeR calls, the thresholds were a false discovery rate-adjusted p below 0.01 and a log2 fold-change of 1. As an exploratory analysis of dynamics, PCA with hierarchical clustering was applied to max-normalized trajectories of the 1000 most abundant clonotypes. Separately sequenced CD4+ and CD8+ repertoires were used to assign the CD4 or CD8 phenotype of responding clones. TCRdb reran the public reads through fastp at Q25 and MiXCR, keeping productive beta chains. Every CDR3 protein is listed once, alongside the most common genes and DNA of its rows. It is TCRdb's table, rather than the study itself, that gives the V and J calls and clone size. Counted in this sample were around 100,000 distinct CDR3 sequences; 11% of them appeared once. About 40% of the sample comes from the top ten.

The investigation overall reported the following: Clones contracting from day 15 to 85 had balanced CD4/CD8 phenotypes, while a second wave expanding from day 15 to 37 was biased towards CD4+. Contracting CD4+ clones appeared mostly in the CM and EM memory subsets, whereas CD8+ clones were enriched in EMRA. The study included only a couple of mild cases, and larger cohorts that include severe cases with pre-infection samples were judged to be necessary. SARS-CoV-2 specificity of the second-wave clones peaking on day 37 was not confirmed. Some responding clones were found in pre-infection memory, which suggests that pre-existing cross-reactive memory T cells took part in the SARS-CoV-2 response.

Sequencing input: PBMCs or a T cell subset sorted from them (not recorded which). The chain joins TRBV3-1 to TRBJ2-3; 7 junctional bases match TRBD1. The receptor was derived from a young man who had mild COVID-19 (a few samples of this study predate the infection). The sample titles of this study are shuffled in the database, so cell type and time point are left out; the donor was told from shared clones. The nucleotides are TGTGCCAGCAGCCCAGGTACAGGGGATGGCACAGATACGCAGTATTTT. Protein translation: CASSPGTGDGTDTQYF.